This passage covers 28 T cell receptor beta chains from one sample sequenced in a study of blood T cells in healthy people across ages. Primed by a sample-barcoded 5' primer and a J-beta primer mix, a second PCR proceeded for roughly 7 to 12 cycles. MiXCR was run by TCRdb on the 5' RACE reads, yielding one entry per CDR3 protein. Of 760,000 or so distinct CDR3 sequences listed, approximately 25% were seen once; the top ten hold more than 7.5%. This sample also belongs to another study, concerning T cells of mothers and their children.

Input material: blood. The receptors stem from a boy between 5 and 17 years old in good health.

This clonotype was seen many times. The chain carries TRBV6-5 and TRBJ1-4, with D unresolved. Germline CDR1 is MNHEY and CDR2 is SVGAGI. The V and J ends lost 5 bases and 5 bases respectively, with 15 bases between them. The CDR3 runs 15 residues. CDR3 amino acids: CASSDLVGPNEKLFF. CDR3 DNA: TGTGCCAGCAGTGACCTCGTGGGTCCGAATGAAAAACTGTTTTTT.

V and J are TRBV13 and TRBJ2-1, with 10 bases identical to TRBD2. The CDR3 is made up of 18 amino acids. Germline V gene data show CDR1 as PRHDT and CDR2 as FYEKMQ (reference sequence). V was clipped by 3 bases and J by 5 bases; unmatched bases: 13. As DNA, the CDR3 is TGTGCCAGCAGCTTGACCTGGACTAGCGGAGGTACTCACAATGAGCAGTTCTTC. This translates into CASSLTWTSGGTHNEQFF. The variable domain in full, completed from reference TRBV13 and TRBJ2-1, reads AAGVIQSPRHLIKEKRETATLKCYPIPRHDTVYWYQQGPGQDPQFLISFYEKMQSDKGSIPDRFSAQQFSDYHSELNMSSLELGDSALYFCASSLTWTSGGTHNEQFFGPGTRLTVL.

V usage is TRBV20-1 and J usage is TRBJ1-2; D unclear. CDR1 is DFQATT, CDR2 SNEGSKA, per germline (reference sequence). V was clipped by 6 bases and J by 8 bases, with 13 bases between them. The CDR3 extends over 11 amino acids. The CDR3 region has the DNA TGCAGTGCGGACCGCCAGGAGGGCTACACCTTC. Its translation is CSADRQEGYTF.

This chain uses TRBV20-1 with TRBJ2-3; possible D gene TRBD1, 6 bases. CDR3 size: 16 residues. From germline, CDR1 is DFQATT and CDR2 SNEGSKA (reference sequence). V was clipped by 0 bases and J by 2 bases, with 15 bases between them. The CDR3 reads CSARDIEQGFTDTQYF. CDR3 sequence (DNA): TGCAGTGCTAGAGATATTGAACAGGGCTTCACAGATACGCAGTATTTT.

The rearrangement joins TRBV7-9 to TRBJ1-2; TRBD1 agrees at 10 bases. The germline V gene has CDR1 SEHNR and CDR2 FQNEAQ (reference sequence). This CDR3 is built from 17 residues. V was clipped by 1 base and J by 2 bases; unmatched bases: 7. The CDR3 here is CASSLGGQGLLNYGYTF. CDR3 bases: TGTGCCAGCAGCTTAGGGGGACAGGGGCTTTTAAACTATGGCTACACCTTC. Full variable domain (missing parts from reference TRBV7-9 and TRBJ1-2): DTGVSQNPRHKITKRGQNVTFRCDPISEHNRLYWYRQTLGQGPEFLTYFQNEAQLEKSRLLSDRFSAERPKGSFSTLEIQRTEQGDSAMYLCASSLGGQGLLNYGYTFGSGTRLTVV.

In this sample, this clonotype turned up a few times. The chain joins TRBV24-1 to TRBJ2-2, with D perhaps matching TRBD2 (6 bases). CDR1 KGHDR and CDR2 SFDVKD come from the germline V gene. The CDR3 extends over 19 amino acids. V was trimmed by 2 bases and J by 3 bases, leaving 21 bases between them. The CDR3 DNA sequence: TGTGCCACCAGTGATTCCCGGGACTTACGAAATTACCACACCGGGGAGCTGTTTTTT. This encodes CATSDSRDLRNYHTGELFF.

This clonotype was seen a handful of times. CDR3 protein: CASSLHSRLKGPYNEQFF. The DNA of the CDR3 is TGTGCCAGCAGCTTACATTCTCGACTCAAAGGGCCCTACAATGAGCAGTTCTTC. V and J are TRBV7-8 and TRBJ2-1; D gene ambiguous. This CDR3 is 18 amino acids long. Trimming stripped 2 bases from V and 2 bases from J, with 19 bases between. Germline V lookup: CDR1 SGHVS, CDR2 FQNEAQ.

The table lists this clonotype with a few counts. The chain combines TRBV10-3 with TRBJ2-5; D is perhaps TRBD1 or TRBD2 (7 bases each). The assigned J gene may be wrong: the sequence end matches TRBJ2-7 better. The CDR3 is 12 residues long. Germline V gene data show CDR1 as ENHRY and CDR2 as SYGVKD. The CDR3 region has the DNA TGTGCCACCAGCGGGACAGCCTACGAGCAGTACTTC. Translation: CATSGTAYEQYF.

Here the CDR3 reads CASSFAGTWQETQYF. CDR3 in DNA: TGTGCCAGCAGCTTTGCCGGGACGTGGCAAGAGACCCAGTACTTC. V and J are TRBV5-8 and TRBJ2-1; D assignment may be TRBD1 or TRBD2 (5 bases each). The J call is doubtful: the DNA matches TRBJ2-5 better. This CDR3 is built from 15 residues. Germline V gene data show CDR1 as SGHTS and CDR2 as YDEGEE.

This clonotype showed up just a few times. CDR3 in amino acids: CASSITNQPQHF. The CDR3 nucleotides read TGTGCCAGCAGCATAACAAATCAGCCCCAGCATTTT. The V and J genes are TRBV7-2 and TRBJ1-5; D is uncertain. The CDR3 has 12 amino acids. V was shortened by 5 bases and J by 4 bases, with 6 bases between the two germline ends. Looked up from germline, CDR1 is SGHTA and CDR2 is FQGNSA.

The chain couples TRBV20-1 to TRBJ1-1; TRBD1 is a possible D gene (6 bases). Trimming stripped 3 bases from V and 5 bases from J, with 13 bases between. The CDR3 extends over 13 amino acids. Germline lookup yields CDR1 DFQATT and CDR2 SNEGSKA (reference sequence). CDR3 amino acids: CSARTTGWTEAFF. CDR3 nucleotide sequence: TGCAGTGCTAGGACCACAGGGTGGACTGAAGCTTTCTTT.

The chain recombines TRBV7-9 with TRBJ2-1; TRBD2 matches at 14 bases. J was trimmed by 12 bases and V by 6 bases; bases with no gene match: 7. This CDR3 contains 14 residues. The germline V gene has CDR1 SEHNR and CDR2 FQNEAQ (reference sequence). CDR3 sequence (DNA): TGTGCCAGCAGGATCGGGACTAGCGGGAGTCGGCAGTTCTTC. Its protein product is CASRIGTSGSRQFF.

This clonotype was seen a handful of times. The J gene is TRBJ2-2, the V gene TRBV12-3 or TRBV12-4; 9 bases fit TRBD1. This CDR3 is 14 amino acids long. The ends lost 5 bases at V and 8 bases at J; junction bases unmatched: 6. CDR3 DNA: TGTGCCAGCAGTATTACAGGGGGCCTAGGGGAGCTGTTTTTT. The encoded protein is CASSITGGLGELFF.

The V gene is TRBV5-5, the J gene TRBJ2-7, with D perhaps TRBD1 (5 bases). The germline V gene encodes CDR1 SGHKS and CDR2 YYEKEE (reference sequence). There are 15 residues in the CDR3. V lost 0 bases, J lost 0 bases, and 10 bases lay in between. The CDR3 spells CASSLAAGASYEQYF. In DNA, the CDR3 is TGTGCCAGCAGCTTGGCCGCTGGGGCCTCCTACGAGCAGTACTTC. Combining the CDR3 with reference TRBV5-5 and TRBJ2-7 gives the whole variable domain DAGVTQSPTHLIKTRGQQVTLRCSPISGHKSVSWYQQVLGQGPQFIFQYYEKEERGRGNFPDRFSARQFPNYSSELNVNALLLGDSALYLCASSLAAGASYEQYFGPGTRLTVT.

This chain connects TRBV25-1 to TRBJ2-5; TRBD1 is a possible D gene (6 bases). Judging by the DNA end, TRBJ2-7 fits better; the J call may be wrong. The CDR3 contains 16 residues. In germline, CDR1 is MGHDK, CDR2 SYGVNS. In DNA form, the CDR3 reads TGTGCCAGCAGTGACAGGGACACTAGATTCTCCTACGAGCAGTACTTC. Encoded protein: CASSDRDTRFSYEQYF.

As for this clonotype: One end of the junction is discordant with germline, which a read error may explain. The CDR3 bases are TGTGCCAGCAGCTTTAGACAGCAAGAGACCCAGTATTTC. Translated: CASSFRQQETQYF. The chain employs TRBV7-3 and TRBJ2-5; D may be TRBD1 (5 bases). The CDR3 sequence is 13 residues long. Germline-derived CDR1 and CDR2 are SGHTA and FQGTGA.

This chain connects TRBV10-3 to TRBJ2-7; TRBD2 matches 13 bases. The better agreement between TRBJ2-1 and the DNA end casts doubt on the J call. The CDR3 length is 14 residues. Germline-derived CDR1 and CDR2 are ENHRY and SYGVKD. CDR3 loop: CARRLAGGRIEQFF. The CDR3 nucleotides read TGTGCCAGGAGACTAGCGGGAGGTAGGATTGAGCAGTTCTTC.

This chain uses TRBV10-3 with TRBJ2-3, with D perhaps assigned TRBD1 or TRBD2 (5 bases each). V shed 4 bases and J shed 2 bases, with 19 bases lying between them. CDR1 and CDR2 from the germline V gene are ENHRY and SYGVKD. The CDR3 totals 17 residues. The DNA for the CDR3 is TGTGCCATCAGTGGATTCGGGACGGGAAAGGACACAGATACGCAGTATTTT. It translates to CAISGFGTGKDTDTQYF.

The gene calls are TRBV3-1 and TRBJ2-5, with 7 positions matching TRBD2. The J call may be wrong; the DNA end is better matched by TRBJ2-7. The CDR3 runs to 15 residues. Germline V gives CDR1 LGHDT, CDR2 YNNKEL (reference sequence). The CDR3 region has the DNA TGTGCCAGCAGCCCGTTCGCGGGGGATTATTACGAGCAGTACTTC. Translating gives CASSPFAGDYYEQYF.

Only a few counts were recorded for this clonotype. The chain carries TRBV3-1 and TRBJ2-5, with 10 bases fitting TRBD1. The germline gives CDR1 LGHDT, CDR2 YNNKEL (reference sequence). J gave up 2 bases and V 4 bases, and 7 bases lay outside the gene matches. The CDR3 has 16 residues. CDR3 residues: CASSLVRDRGQETQYF. The CDR3 DNA sequence: TGTGCCAGCAGCCTTGTCCGGGACAGGGGACAAGAGACCCAGTACTTC.

This clonotype was observed many times. The junction and the germline gene differ at one end; a read error may be behind it. V usage is TRBV5-1 and J usage is TRBJ1-2; D remains unclear. The CDR3 has 13 residues. Germline CDR1 and CDR2: SGHRS and YFSETQ. CDR3 bases: TGTGCCAGCAGTTCCACGGTTAACTATGGCTACACCTTC. This encodes CASSSTVNYGYTF.

The V gene is TRBV27, the J gene TRBJ1-2; no definite D call. V dropped 1 base and J dropped 3 bases, with 6 bases sitting between them. The CDR3 totals 13 residues. CDR1 MNHEY and CDR2 SMNVEV come from the germline V gene (reference sequence). The CDR3 coding sequence is TGTGCCAGCAGTTTATACGGGGACTATGGCTACACCTTC. Encoded protein: CASSLYGDYGYTF.

This clonotype was seen more than once but under ten times. V usage is TRBV6-2 or TRBV6-3 and J usage is TRBJ1-1, with D unclear. The germline V gene encodes CDR1 MNHEY and CDR2 SVGEGT. The CDR3 contains 13 residues. V lost 0 bases to trimming and J lost 6 bases, with 8 bases between them. The CDR3 sequence: CASSYSGVSEAFF. CDR3 nucleotides: TGTGCCAGCAGTTACTCGGGCGTCTCTGAAGCTTTCTTT.

This clonotype was seen a handful of times. The chain recombines TRBV20-1 with TRBJ1-1; 7 bases fit TRBD1. The CDR3 sequence is 12 residues long. Per the germline V gene, CDR1 is DFQATT and CDR2 is SNEGSKA (reference sequence). After removal of 6 bases from V and 5 bases from J, the junction contained 6 bases not matched to a gene. CDR3 residues: CSADTGETEAFF. The DNA for the CDR3 is TGCAGTGCGGATACAGGGGAGACTGAAGCTTTCTTT.

The chain uses TRBV29-1 and TRBJ2-5; D gene uncertain. The J call is doubtful: the DNA matches TRBJ2-1 better. Germline-derived CDR1 and CDR2 are SQVTM and ANQGSEA. This CDR3 has 13 residues. The CDR3 DNA is TGCAGCGCTGTACTCGCGCCGGGCAATGAGCAGTTCTTC. It encodes CSAVLAPGNEQFF.

This clonotype was seen more than once but under ten times. This chain uses TRBV28 with TRBJ1-2; tentative D call: TRBD1 (6 bases). The V end lost 6 bases, the J end lost 2 bases, and 13 bases lay between the germline ends. Germline V gives CDR1 MDHEN, CDR2 SYDVKM. The CDR3 is 14 residues long. CDR3 nucleotides: TGTGCCAGCAGCCCCGGGACACTGAACTATGGCTACACCTTC. This translates into CASSPGTLNYGYTF.

The rearrangement links TRBV29-1 to TRBJ2-7; TRBD2 agrees at 7 bases. This CDR3 spans 11 amino acids. The germline V gene encodes CDR1 SQVTM and CDR2 ANQGSEA. J was trimmed by 2 bases and V by 6 bases; bases with no gene match: 1. CDR3 sequence (DNA): TGCAGCGTGGCGGGAGCCTACGAGCAGTACTTC. It specifies CSVAGAYEQYF.

The table lists this clonotype with a few counts. V and J are TRBV28 and TRBJ2-5, with 7 bases aligning to TRBD1. The junction had 3 bases not matched to a gene; V was cut back by 7 bases and J by 1 base. There are 13 residues in the CDR3. CDR1 MDHEN and CDR2 SYDVKM come from the germline V gene. CDR3 sequence: CASIGTVQETQYF. In DNA form, the CDR3 reads TGTGCCAGCATTGGGACAGTCCAAGAGACCCAGTACTTC.